This T cell receptor (beta chain) stems from a study of T cell responses to AZD1222 COVID-19 vaccine. The study's findings and limits: Of the AZD1222 recipients, only 5 to 7 were seropositive at baseline. Across spike, vaccine-associated CD4 TCRs were found, dominant at 160-218 and 743-854. Spike-specific TCR depth and breadth grew after two AZD1222 doses.

This table comes from immunoSEQ multiplex PCR, and its TCRdb copy is limited to in-frame clones, with some not included. This table has 150,000 to 200,000 clones, 92% appearing once. The CDR3 extends over 14 amino acids. Germline lookup yields CDR1 GTSNPN and CDR2 SVGIG (reference sequence). Losses at the gene ends were 4 bases for V and 3 bases for J; bases not matched to a gene: 7. Concerning this clone itself: Its matching antigen is unknown.

Second-dose timings of about 4 or about 12 weeks were pooled. This sequence originates from an adult who received the AZD1222 COVID-19 vaccine. This rearrangement joins TRBV30 to TRBJ1-1; 8 nucleotides align to TRBD1. The sequencing used peripheral blood, collected 28 days after the second AZD1222 dose. DNA of the CDR3: TGTGCCTGGAATCGACAGGGGATTTACACTGAAGCTTTCTTT. Protein sequence: CAWNRQGIYTEAFF.